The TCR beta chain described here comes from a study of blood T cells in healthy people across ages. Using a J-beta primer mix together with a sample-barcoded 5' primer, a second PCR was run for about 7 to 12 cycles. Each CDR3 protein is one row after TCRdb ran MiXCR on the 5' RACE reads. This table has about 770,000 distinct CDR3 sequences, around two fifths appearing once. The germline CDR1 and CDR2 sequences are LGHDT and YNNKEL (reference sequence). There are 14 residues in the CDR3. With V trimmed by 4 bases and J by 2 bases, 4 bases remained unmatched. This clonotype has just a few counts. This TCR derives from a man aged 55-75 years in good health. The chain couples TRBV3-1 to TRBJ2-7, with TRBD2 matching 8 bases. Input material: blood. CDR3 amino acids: CASSPTGGPYEQYF. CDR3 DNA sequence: TGTGCCAGCAGCCCAACGGGGGGGCCCTACGAGCAGTACTTC.